This T cell receptor beta chain comes out of a study of blood T cell repertoires in COVID-19 (dated by TCRdb to 2020 to 2022). About the study as a whole: Samples from collaborators originated in the United States, Italy and Spain and spanned both the acute and convalescent phases of COVID-19. The material from the prospective study consisted of cDNA or gDNA derived from T cells, B-cell-depleted T cells, or PBMCs. Deeply sampled blood TCRbeta repertoires from subjects exposed to, actively infected with, or recovered from COVID-19 were included in the dataset. The repertoires were released in a freely available public database intended as a resource for research on the immune response to SARS-CoV-2. The samples were drawn from the first 160 participants of the ongoing ImmuneRACE study and from some 1,300 subjects provided by 6 global collaborators. Nearly every sample came with metadata listing a de-identified subject ID, COVID-19 status, age in years and sex. Where available, HLA class I and class II types were taken from metadata supplied by the sample provider and were not determined by assay-based typing.

Including the terminal cysteine and phenylalanine, the CDR3 comprises 16 residues. Here the CDR3 DNA is all that survives: 48 bases in frame from base 1. As encoded in the germline V gene, CDR1 is MGHRA while CDR2 is YSYEKL. Ends trimmed: V by 6 bases, J by 0 bases; bases unmatched to a gene: 3. Details on this clone: Its antigen has not been determined. There are no base qualities to consult, and no much larger clone falls within one base.

TCRbeta CDR3 regions were amplified from genomic DNA using the immunoSEQ Assay, a bias-controlled multiplex PCR. The study's own analysis went as follows. Nucleated cell counts per sample were estimated from amplification of reference gene primers within the assay. To quantify the absolute abundance of each unique TCRbeta CDR3 rearrangement, sequence reads were collapsed and filtered. For each sample, productive Simpson clonality was calculated by taking the square root of Simpson's diversity index across productive rearrangements. TCRdb limited this immuneACCESS table to in-frame rearrangements with V and J called. A share of clones is missing; checked studies link under half to unresolved V genes, and the rest is unexplained. D and trimming were read from the DNA, whereas the V and J calls and clone size are those reported in that table. For this sample there are about 250,000 clones; about nine tenths appear just once. The top ten clonotypes cover about 0.94% of the sample.

Study-level results and caveats: Clinical and demographic metadata were provided uncurated, with the amount varying by source and participant.

Another Seattle source contributed samples from volunteer blood donors who had recovered from COVID-19. Whole blood was collected in K2EDTA tubes by collaborating institutions according to the institutions' own protocols. Collaborator samples were shipped for TCRbeta analysis as frozen whole blood, isolated PBMCs, or DNA extracted from either sample type. The sequence is built from TRBV4-1 and TRBJ2-3; TRBD2 fits 13 bases in the junction. Specimen: peripheral blood. This sequence was found in a woman aged 40 to 50 who had recovered from COVID-19. The bases read TGCGCCAGCAGGCGGGGACTAGCGGGGAGCACAGATACGCAGTATTTT. This translates into CASRRGLAGSTDTQYF.